Below, 32 T cell receptor beta chains from the same sample are listed, as sequenced in a study of blood T cell repertoires in COVID-19. Only in-frame clones appear in the TCRdb table, and some are missing; sequencing was by immunoSEQ multiplex PCR. The repertoire holds about 130,000 clones, over 60% seen once, with roughly 35% in the top ten. Material for sequencing was peripheral blood. Receptors were obtained from a man aged 40-55 years with active or convalescent COVID-19.

The gene calls are TRBV6-1 and TRBJ2-3, with 8 bases that match TRBD1. The CDR3 loop spans 15 amino acids. The trim removed 3 bases at V and 11 bases at J, leaving 13 bases unmatched. Looked up from germline, CDR1 is MNHNS and CDR2 is SASEGT. The CDR3 protein is CASSDRDRYLRGQYF. In nucleotides, the CDR3 is TGTGCCAGCAGTGACCGGGACAGGTACCTGAGGGGGCAGTATTTT.

This clone appeared once. This chain joins TRBV6-5 and TRBJ1-1, with a tentative D call TRBD1 (5 bases). The CDR3 contains 13 residues. Trimming took off 10 bases at V and 1 base at J, with 13 bases between the two ends. CDR1 and CDR2 (germline): MNHEY, SVGAGI. The CDR3 coding sequence is TGTGCCACTGGTGCAGGGTGGAACACTGAAGCTTTCTTT. Protein sequence: CATGAGWNTEAFF.

The rearrangement joins TRBV29-1 to TRBJ1-2; the D gene is possibly TRBD1 (6 bases). There are 12 residues in the CDR3. The germline V gene has CDR1 SQVTM and CDR2 ANQGSEA. The V and J ends lost 7 bases and 8 bases respectively, with 17 bases between them. The CDR3: CSANTQGTGYTF. CDR3 bases: TGCAGCGCTAACACACAGGGTACGGGCTACACCTTC.

V is TRBV4-1 and J is TRBJ2-2; TRBD2 matches at 9 bases. Germline V gene data show CDR1 as MGHRA and CDR2 as YSYEKL. V shed 0 bases and J 3 bases; nucleotides not matched to a gene: 2. The CDR3 contains 16 residues. This chain's CDR3 is CASSQEGGGDTGELFF. In DNA, the CDR3 is TGCGCCAGCAGCCAAGAGGGCGGGGGGGACACCGGGGAGCTGTTTTTT.

This sequence joins TRBV5-4 and TRBJ2-7; possible D gene TRBD2, 6 bases. This CDR3 spans 15 amino acids. Trimming pared 3 bases from V and 5 bases from J, leaving 18 bases between. Germline CDR1 is SGHNT and CDR2 is YYREEE (reference sequence). DNA of the CDR3: TGTGCCAGCAGCTGGCCTGGGACTCCTGCTAACGAGCAGTACTTC. Residues: CASSWPGTPANEQYF.

The rearrangement links TRBV7-2 to TRBJ1-6; D unresolved. CDR1 is SGHTA, CDR2 FQGNSA, per germline. The V end lost 6 bases, the J end lost 7 bases, and 7 bases lay between the germline ends. CDR3 size: 12 residues. The CDR3 here is CASRRENSPLHF. The CDR3 bases are TGTGCCAGCAGAAGAGAGAATTCACCCCTCCACTTT.

In DNA, the CDR3 is TGTGCCAGCAGCTTAGATACCCAGAATGAAAAACTGTTTTTT. It encodes CASSLDTQNEKLFF. V and J are TRBV11-3 and TRBJ1-4, with unresolved D. V was clipped by 0 bases and J by 5 bases, with 7 bases between them. Germline V lookup: CDR1 SGHNT, CDR2 YENEEA. The CDR3 is made up of 14 amino acids.

V gene TRBV4-1 combines with J gene TRBJ1-5; TRBD1 matches 9 bases. CDR3 length: 17 residues. V dropped 2 bases and J dropped 3; count of bases not matched to a gene: 8. Germline V gene lookup returns CDR1 MGHRA and CDR2 YSYEKL. The CDR3 spells CASSQITGGQANQPQHF. The CDR3 DNA sequence: TGCGCCAGCAGCCAAATTACAGGGGGCCAAGCCAATCAGCCCCAGCATTTT.

V usage is TRBV3-1 (or the pseudogene TRBV3-2) and J usage is TRBJ2-2, with 10 bases identical to TRBD1. This CDR3 contains 16 residues. In germline, CDR1 is LGHDT, CDR2 YNNKEL (reference sequence). The V segment lost 4 bases and the J segment 6 bases; nucleotides outside the gene matches: 8. CDR3 nucleotide sequence: TGTGCCAGCAGCCCGTTGGGACAGGGGTTCTCCGGGGAGCTGTTTTTT. It yields the protein CASSPLGQGFSGELFF.

The rearrangement links TRBV3-1 (or the pseudogene TRBV3-2) to TRBJ1-1; D gene uncertain. This CDR3 is built from 13 residues. The V gene's germline CDR1 is LGHDT and CDR2 YNNKEL (reference sequence). With 4 bases removed from V and 9 bases from J, the gap between germline ends came to 15 bases. In DNA, the CDR3 is TGTGCCAGCAGCCCAGGAACTCTTCGCCAAGCTTTCTTT. Amino acid sequence: CASSPGTLRQAFF.

This clone was observed a single time. The chain couples TRBV4-1 to TRBJ2-7; D ambiguous. The CDR3 has 11 residues. V lost 5 bases, J lost 6 bases, and 8 bases lay in between. Germline-derived CDR1 and CDR2 are MGHRA and YSYEKL. In DNA form, the CDR3 reads TGCGCCAGCAGCTCCTCGGGCGAGCAGTACTTC. Translation gives CASSSSGEQYF.

The CDR3 is CASSAAGGTAEAFF. The CDR3 region has the DNA TGTGCCAGCAGTGCGGCAGGGGGCACTGCTGAAGCTTTCTTT. This sequence joins TRBV25-1 and TRBJ1-1; 8 bases are shared with TRBD1. Germline CDR1 and CDR2: MGHDK and SYGVNS. After removal of 4 bases from V and 6 bases from J, the junction contained 7 bases not matched to a gene. The CDR3 length is 14 residues.

The V gene is TRBV11-2, the J gene TRBJ1-5; 8 nucleotides align to TRBD1. The V gene's germline CDR1 is SGHAT and CDR2 FQNNGV. The CDR3 length is 14 residues. The V and J ends lost 5 bases and 4 bases, in that order; junction bases with no gene match: 4. The CDR3 DNA reads TGTGCCAGCAGCATACAGGGGGTTAATCAGCCCCAGCATTTT. Translating it yields CASSIQGVNQPQHF.

The rearrangement uses TRBV7-9 and TRBJ1-3, with 7 positions matching TRBD1. The CDR3 sequence is 16 residues long. Germline CDR1 SEHNR, CDR2 FQNEAQ (reference sequence). The junction had 5 bases not matched to a gene; V was cut back by 3 bases and J by 0 bases. The CDR3 DNA is TGTGCCAGCAGCTTGGGACAGACACCCTCTGGAAACACCATATATTTT. Residues: CASSLGQTPSGNTIYF.

The CDR3 sequence is CASSPGLNQGQYF. The CDR3 region has the DNA TGTGCCAGCAGCCCAGGACTAAACCAGGGGCAGTACTTC. The chain joins TRBV11-1 to TRBJ2-7; TRBD2 might be the D (6 bases). Trimming cost V 5 bases and J 9 bases, with 17 bases left between them. The CDR3 totals 13 residues. Germline V lookup: CDR1 SGHAT, CDR2 FQDESV (reference sequence).

The chain has TRBV4-3 and TRBJ2-1, with 7 bases matching TRBD1. Germline CDR1 reads LGHNA; CDR2 reads YSLEER. The CDR3 has 15 amino acids. V lost 1 base and J lost 4; bases outside the gene matches: 4. CDR3 loop: CASSQAYRGYNEQFF. The CDR3 bases are TGCGCCAGCAGCCAAGCCTACAGGGGATACAATGAGCAGTTCTTC.

The CDR3 coding sequence is TGTGCCAGCAAAAGATTAGCGGGAGAATCCTACAATGAGCAGTTCTTC. Its protein product is CASKRLAGESYNEQFF. V is TRBV4-2 and J is TRBJ2-1; the match to TRBD2 covers 9 bases. V lost 7 bases to trimming and J lost 1 base; unmatched junction nucleotides: 8. Per the germline V gene, CDR1 is LGHNA and CDR2 is YNFKEQ. This CDR3 contains 16 residues.

The chain carries TRBV19 and TRBJ1-4; D possibly corresponds to TRBD1 (5 bases). The germline V gene encodes CDR1 LNHDA and CDR2 SQIVND (reference sequence). The length of the CDR3 is 14 residues. The V gene lost 3 bases and the J gene lost 5 bases, with 10 bases spanning the gap. Here the CDR3 DNA reads TGTGCCAGTAGTATGGGGGGGAGGAATGAAAAACTGTTTTTT. Translating it yields CASSMGGRNEKLFF.

This clone was counted only a few times. The chain employs TRBV6-1 and TRBJ2-7; a possible D gene is TRBD1 (6 bases). The length of the CDR3 is 15 residues. Per the germline V gene, CDR1 is MNHNS and CDR2 is SASEGT. Trimming took off 1 base at V and 2 bases at J, with 12 bases between the two ends. DNA of the CDR3: TGTGCCAGCAGTGAAGGGGGGCAACTTCCCTACGAGCAGTACTTC. This translates into CASSEGGQLPYEQYF.

In DNA form, the CDR3 reads TGTGCCAGTAGTTCAAGGACAGGCGAGCAGTACTTC. This encodes CASSSRTGEQYF. V usage is TRBV19 and J usage is TRBJ2-7; 7 bases fit TRBD1. The CDR3 is made up of 12 amino acids. Germline V CDR1 and CDR2: LNHDA, SQIVND (reference sequence). Trimming cost V 5 bases and J 6 bases; bases outside gene matches: 4.

The V call is TRBV7-2, the J call TRBJ2-1, with 7 bases that match TRBD2. The CDR3 is 15 amino acids. V lost 5 bases, J lost 4 bases, and 8 bases stayed unmatched. The V gene's germline CDR1 is SGHTA and CDR2 FQGNSA. The CDR3 DNA reads TGTGCCAGCAGCCCTTCCGGGGGGATTTACAATGAGCAGTTCTTC. Translation: CASSPSGGIYNEQFF. The whole variable domain, filled in from reference TRBV7-2 and TRBJ2-1, reads GAGVSQSPSNKVTEKGKDVELRCDPISGHTALYWYRQSLGQGLEFLIYFQGNSAPDKSGLPSDRFSAERTGGSVSTLTIQRTQQEDSAVYLCASSPSGGIYNEQFFGPGTRLTVL.

The chain employs TRBV6-1 and TRBJ2-5, with D perhaps TRBD1 (5 bases). Trimming removed 3 bases at V and 6 bases at J, with 17 bases between. The CDR3 loop spans 15 amino acids. Looked up from germline, CDR1 is MNHNS and CDR2 is SASEGT. In DNA form, the CDR3 reads TGTGCCAGCAGTGAGATGTTAGGGGCAGGCAAGACCCAGTACTTC. It translates to CASSEMLGAGKTQYF.

The chain employs TRBV30 and TRBJ1-6, with 10 bases lining up with TRBD1. Per germline, CDR1 GTSNPN and CDR2 SVGIG (reference sequence). CDR3 size: 17 residues. V was clipped by 0 bases and J by 10 bases; unmatched bases: 12. The CDR3 sequence: CAWSVLAGQGFGSPLHF. CDR3 bases: TGTGCCTGGAGTGTACTGGCGGGACAGGGGTTTGGATCACCCCTCCACTTT. Variable domain in full (rest from reference TRBV30 and TRBJ1-6): SQTIHQWPATLVQPVGSPLSLECTVEGTSNPNLYWYRQAAGRGLQLLFYSVGIGQISSEVPQNLSASRPQDRQFILSSKKLLLSDSGFYLCAWSVLAGQGFGSPLHFGNGTRLTVT.

J is TRBJ1-1 and V is TRBV9; D not resolved. Trimming removed 4 bases from V and 1 base from J, with 11 bases in between. The CDR3 spans 14 residues. Germline values: CDR1 SGDLS, CDR2 YYNGEE. CDR3 sequence reads: CASSSSRGNTEAFF. Written as DNA, the CDR3 is TGTGCCAGCAGCTCCTCACGGGGGAACACTGAAGCTTTCTTT.

This sequence joins TRBV14 and TRBJ2-1; 11 bases align to TRBD2. In germline, CDR1 is SGHDN, CDR2 FVKESK. J gave up 10 bases and V 3 bases, and 14 bases lay outside the gene matches. This CDR3 region has 17 residues. CDR3 nucleotides: TGTGCCAGCAGCCACGACCCTACTAGCGGGAGAAGGCGGGAGCAGTTCTTC. It is translated as CASSHDPTSGRRREQFF.

The V and J genes are TRBV6-2 or TRBV6-3 and TRBJ1-1; the D gene is possibly TRBD1 (6 bases). The CDR3 loop spans 15 amino acids. Germline CDR1 reads MNHEY; CDR2 reads SVGEGT. V lost 0 bases and J 1 base, leaving 9 bases between the germline ends. The CDR3, as DNA: TGTGCCAGCAGTTACTCGGGGGCGACGAACACTGAAGCTTTCTTT. This translates into CASSYSGATNTEAFF.

The CDR3 loop is CAWSVQGGYTF. As DNA, the CDR3 is TGTGCCTGGAGTGTGCAGGGTGGCTACACCTTC. The chain couples TRBV30 to TRBJ1-2; a weak D match, TRBD1 (5 bases). Germline CDR1 and CDR2: GTSNPN and SVGIG (reference sequence). This CDR3 has 11 amino acids. The V and J ends lost 0 bases and 7 bases respectively, with 6 bases between them. Together with reference TRBV30 and TRBJ1-2, the CDR3 gives the full variable domain: SQTIHQWPATLVQPVGSPLSLECTVEGTSNPNLYWYRQAAGRGLQLLFYSVGIGQISSEVPQNLSASRPQDRQFILSSKKLLLSDSGFYLCAWSVQGGYTFGSGTRLTVV.

This sequence joins TRBV7-2 and TRBJ1-5; 10 bases line up with TRBD1. The length of the CDR3 is 14 residues. Losses at the gene ends were 0 bases for V and 11 bases for J; bases not matched to a gene: 4. CDR1 is SGHTA and CDR2 is FQGNSA in the germline V gene. The CDR3 is CASSLARQGAAQHF. CDR3 nucleotides: TGTGCCAGCAGCTTAGCAAGACAGGGGGCGGCCCAGCATTTT.

The gene calls are TRBV6-5 and TRBJ2-7; 7 positions match TRBD1. CDR3 length: 15 residues. V shed 7 bases and J 2 bases; nucleotides not matched to a gene: 11. CDR1 and CDR2 from the germline V gene are MNHEY and SVGAGI. The CDR3 sequence is CASTYRQGLAYEQYF. CDR3 DNA: TGTGCCAGCACCTATAGACAGGGCCTGGCCTACGAGCAGTACTTC.

The rearrangement uses TRBV6-5 and TRBJ1-2, with D maybe TRBD1 (6 bases). CDR1 is MNHEY, CDR2 SVGAGI, per germline. The V end was cut by 7 bases, the J end by 2 bases, with 14 bases between. The CDR3 has 14 amino acids. This CDR3 reads CASTKQDRNYGYTF. CDR3 bases: TGTGCCAGCACCAAGCAGGACAGAAACTATGGCTACACCTTC.

The rearrangement links TRBV18 to TRBJ1-1; 9 bases are a match to TRBD1. Trimming at V came to 3 bases and at J to 4 bases, leaving 6 bases not matched to a gene. CDR3 length: 15 amino acids. CDR1 is KGHSH, CDR2 LQKENI, per germline. This CDR3 reads CASSPLQGAITEAFF. Here the CDR3 DNA reads TGTGCCAGCTCACCCTTACAGGGGGCTATCACTGAAGCTTTCTTT.

This sequence joins TRBV9 and TRBJ1-3; unclear D gene. CDR3 length equals 12 residues. Trimming removed 4 bases from V and 4 bases from J, with 6 bases in between. Germline assignment: CDR1 SGDLS and CDR2 YYNGEE. The CDR3 loop is CASSPGGNTIYF. The CDR3 DNA follows: TGTGCCAGCAGCCCCGGGGGAAACACCATATATTTT.